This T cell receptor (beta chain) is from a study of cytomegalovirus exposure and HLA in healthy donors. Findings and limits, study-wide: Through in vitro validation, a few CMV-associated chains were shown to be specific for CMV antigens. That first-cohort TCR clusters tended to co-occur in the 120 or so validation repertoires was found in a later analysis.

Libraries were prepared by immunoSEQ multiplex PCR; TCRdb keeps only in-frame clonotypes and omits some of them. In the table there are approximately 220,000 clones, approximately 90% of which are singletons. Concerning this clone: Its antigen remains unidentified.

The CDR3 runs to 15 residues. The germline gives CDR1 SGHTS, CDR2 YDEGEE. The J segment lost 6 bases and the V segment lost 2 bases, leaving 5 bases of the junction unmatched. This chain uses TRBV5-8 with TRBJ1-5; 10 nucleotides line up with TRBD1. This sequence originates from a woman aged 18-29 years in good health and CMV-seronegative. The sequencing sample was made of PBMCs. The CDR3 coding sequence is TGTGCCAGCAGCTTCCGCGACAGGGGGCTTCAGCCCCAGCATTTT. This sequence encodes CASSFRDRGLQPQHF.